The 23 T cell receptor beta chains in this list originate from one sample, sequenced in a study of cytotoxic CD8 clonotypes in ibrutinib-treated CLL. Using immunoSEQ multiplex PCR, the repertoire was profiled, and TCRdb retains in-frame clones only, with some absent. The table records around 300,000 clones, 80% of them present only once. The sequenced sample was PBMCs, obtained before ibrutinib treatment. Source of these receptors: a human donor with chronic lymphocytic leukemia.

The rearrangement links TRBV4-3 to TRBJ1-2; D not resolved. This CDR3 has 15 amino acids. CDR1 is LGHNA, CDR2 YSLEER, per germline. V lost 0 bases to trimming and J lost 1 base, with 9 bases between them. The CDR3 region is CASSQEYTSNYGYTF. CDR3 coding DNA: TGCGCCAGCAGCCAAGAATATACGAGTAACTATGGCTACACCTTC.

V and J are TRBV5-1 and TRBJ2-1, with 13 positions matching TRBD2. Per germline, CDR1 SGHRS and CDR2 YFSETQ. The V and J ends lost 0 bases and 4 bases, in that order; junction bases with no gene match: 10. This CDR3 is built from 19 residues. CDR3 nucleotide sequence: TGCGCCAGCAGCTTGGGGACAGGGGTGGGACTAGCGGGATACAATGAGCAGTTCTTC. Residues: CASSLGTGVGLAGYNEQFF.

The V call is TRBV10-2, the J call TRBJ2-7, with D tentatively TRBD2 (5 bases). The germline CDR1 and CDR2 sequences are WSHSY and SAAADI. CDR3 length: 15 amino acids. Trimming took off 2 bases at V and 0 bases at J, with 11 bases between the two ends. The DNA of the CDR3 is TGCGCCAGCAGTGAGAGTGTGGGAGACTCCTACGAGCAGTACTTC. Encoded protein: CASSESVGDSYEQYF.

The chain couples TRBV29-1 to TRBJ2-1; D could derive from TRBD1 or TRBD2 (5 bases each). This CDR3 is 15 amino acids long. The V gene lost 4 bases and the J gene lost 3 bases, with 16 bases spanning the gap. Germline V CDR1 and CDR2: SQVTM, ANQGSEA. CDR3 amino acids: CSVGGGQKNYNEQFF. In DNA form, the CDR3 reads TGCAGCGTTGGGGGCGGGCAGAAAAACTACAATGAGCAGTTCTTC.

The count of this clone is one. V usage is TRBV7-9 and J usage is TRBJ2-4; 8 positions match TRBD1. The CDR3 length is 16 residues. The V gene end was trimmed by 5 bases and the J gene end by 0 bases; junction bases not matched to a gene: 6. CDR1 and CDR2 (germline): SEHNR, FQNEAQ (reference sequence). CDR3: CASSPWTGIAKNIQYF. CDR3 nucleotide sequence: TGTGCCAGCAGCCCCTGGACAGGGATAGCCAAAAACATTCAGTACTTC.

The chain joins TRBV5-1 to TRBJ1-2, with D maybe TRBD1 (5 bases). The CDR3 runs 14 residues. Looked up from germline, CDR1 is SGHRS and CDR2 is YFSETQ. The V end was cut by 5 bases, the J end by 3 bases, with 14 bases between. The CDR3 reads CASRPPQGYYGYTF. Written as DNA, the CDR3 is TGCGCCAGCAGGCCTCCCCAGGGATACTATGGCTACACCTTC.

The chain recombines TRBV6-5 with TRBJ2-7; D uncertain. The CDR3 runs to 11 residues. V lost 6 bases and J 3 bases, leaving 6 bases between the germline ends. CDR1 is MNHEY and CDR2 is SVGAGI in the germline V gene. DNA for the CDR3: TGTGCCAGCAGCGTCAACTACGAGCAGTACTTC. Translating it yields CASSVNYEQYF.

This chain uses TRBV4-1 with TRBJ2-3, with D perhaps matching TRBD2 (6 bases). The CDR3 has 16 amino acids. With 0 bases removed from V and 0 bases from J, the gap between germline ends came to 10 bases. The germline gives CDR1 MGHRA, CDR2 YSYEKL. The CDR3 DNA sequence: TGCGCCAGCAGCCAAGAGATAGCGGCTAGCACAGATACGCAGTATTTT. Protein: CASSQEIAASTDTQYF.

This sequence joins TRBV27 and TRBJ1-4; D remains unclear. V was pared by 7 bases and J by 5 bases, with 11 bases between. This CDR3 has 13 amino acids. Germline CDR1 is MNHEY and CDR2 is SMNVEV (reference sequence). The CDR3 DNA reads as TGTGCCAGCACGCAACCCGGAAATGAAAAACTGTTTTTT. It specifies CASTQPGNEKLFF.

The chain joins TRBV15 to TRBJ2-2, with 9 bases that match TRBD1. The germline V gene encodes CDR1 LNHNV and CDR2 YYDKDF (reference sequence). V shed 4 bases, J shed 0 bases, and the junction held 3 bases outside the gene matches. The CDR3 is made up of 16 amino acids. The CDR3 bases are TGTGCCACCAGCACCTGGACAGGGGCGAACACCGGGGAGCTGTTTTTT. It specifies CATSTWTGANTGELFF.

This chain joins TRBV7-2 and TRBJ2-2, with 10 bases identical to TRBD1. CDR1 is SGHTA, CDR2 FQGNSA, per germline. This CDR3 is built from 14 residues. V trimming: 5 bases; J trimming: 5 bases; junction bases outside the gene matches: 2. This CDR3 reads CASSRDRGTGELFF. Written as DNA, the CDR3 is TGTGCCAGCAGCCGGGACAGGGGAACCGGGGAGCTGTTTTTT. Full variable domain (rest looked up from reference TRBV7-2 and TRBJ2-2): GAGVSQSPSNKVTEKGKDVELRCDPISGHTALYWYRQSLGQGLEFLIYFQGNSAPDKSGLPSDRFSAERTGGSVSTLTIQRTQQEDSAVYLCASSRDRGTGELFFGEGSRLTVL.

CDR3 loop: CASAPGGLRDQYF. In DNA, the CDR3 is TGTGCCAGCGCCCCGGGGGGGCTTAGGGACCAGTACTTC. V is TRBV5-4 and J is TRBJ2-5, with 8 bases fitting TRBD2. The CDR3 contains 13 residues. Germline loops: CDR1 SGHNT, CDR2 YYREEE (reference sequence). V was pared by 7 bases and J by 10 bases, with 12 bases of the junction left unmatched.

The chain links TRBV7-2 to TRBJ2-7, with no clear D. Germline lookup yields CDR1 SGHTA and CDR2 FQGNSA. The V and J ends lost 3 bases and 0 bases respectively, with 21 bases between them. The CDR3 has 18 residues. For the CDR3, the DNA is TGTGCCAGCAGCTTTAAACTCACCCAAAGGGCCAACTCCTACGAGCAGTACTTC. It yields the protein CASSFKLTQRANSYEQYF.

By share, this clone counts as large (0.1 to 1%). The chain carries TRBV4-1 and TRBJ1-2; the D gene is possibly TRBD1 (5 bases). CDR3 length: 15 residues. Germline lookup yields CDR1 MGHRA and CDR2 YSYEKL. V was clipped by 0 bases and J by 5 bases, with 13 bases between them. CDR3 residues: CASSQDLGLEYGYTF. The CDR3 nucleotides read TGCGCCAGCAGCCAAGATCTGGGACTCGAATATGGCTACACCTTC.

This clone was observed a single time. V and J are TRBV27 and TRBJ2-7; weak D call: TRBD2 (7 bases). CDR1 MNHEY and CDR2 SMNVEV come from the germline V gene (reference sequence). The V end lost 2 bases, the J end lost 1 base, and 12 bases lay between the germline ends. This CDR3 has 15 residues. The CDR3 region is CASSLRGAGSYEQYF. Here the CDR3 DNA reads TGTGCCAGCAGTTTACGGGGGGCCGGTTCCTACGAGCAGTACTTC.

The genes are TRBV4-3 and TRBJ2-4; 10 nucleotides align to TRBD1. Germline V CDR1 and CDR2: LGHNA, YSLEER. V dropped 0 bases and J dropped 10; count of bases not matched to a gene: 3. The CDR3 is 14 residues long. This CDR3 is CASSQEGQGRIQYF. For the CDR3, the DNA is TGCGCCAGCAGCCAAGAGGGACAGGGGAGAATTCAGTACTTC.

This clone came up once. This sequence joins TRBV19 and TRBJ2-1; possibly TRBD1 for D (5 bases). Germline CDR1 reads LNHDA; CDR2 reads SQIVND (reference sequence). This CDR3 has 15 residues. V was trimmed by 4 bases and J by 4 bases, leaving 14 bases between them. The CDR3 sequence: CASSKITGPYNEQFF. Written as DNA, the CDR3 is TGTGCCAGTAGTAAAATCACAGGACCGTACAATGAGCAGTTCTTC.

In its sample, this clone was seen a few times. The J gene is TRBJ2-7, the V gene TRBV2; D possibly corresponds to TRBD2 (6 bases). CDR3 length: 14 residues. V was cut by 5 bases and J by 3 bases, with 14 bases left in between. The V gene's germline CDR1 is SNHLY and CDR2 FYNNEI. In DNA, the CDR3 is TGTGCCAGCAGTTCAATAGCGGCCAACTACGAGCAGTACTTC. This gives the protein CASSSIAANYEQYF.

This CDR3 is CASSLLASDTQYF. The CDR3 DNA sequence: TGTGCCAGCAGCTTATTAGCTTCAGATACGCAGTATTTT. This chain uses TRBV11-3 with TRBJ2-3; D call uncertain. V shed 2 bases and J shed 4 bases, with 7 bases lying between them. The CDR3 sequence is 13 residues long. CDR1 is SGHNT, CDR2 YENEEA, per germline.

The chain uses TRBV19 and TRBJ2-1; D might be TRBD2 (6 bases). The CDR3 length is 12 residues. The germline V and J ends were trimmed by 4 bases and 8 bases, with 9 bases remaining between them. Germline assignment: CDR1 LNHDA and CDR2 SQIVND (reference sequence). This CDR3 reads CASSTSGYEQFF. CDR3 coding DNA: TGTGCCAGTAGTACCAGCGGGTATGAGCAGTTCTTC.

The chain links TRBV4-2 to TRBJ2-2, with a possible D match to TRBD2 (5 bases). Germline V lookup: CDR1 LGHNA, CDR2 YNFKEQ. V gave up 1 base and J gave up 4 bases, with 7 bases separating them. The CDR3 is made up of 14 amino acids. This CDR3 is CASSQVGSTGELFF. The DNA for the CDR3 is TGTGCCAGCAGCCAAGTAGGGAGCACCGGGGAGCTGTTTTTT.

This clone was observed a handful of times. This rearrangement joins TRBV29-1 to TRBJ2-3, with D unresolved. Trimming took 8 bases from V and 4 from J, leaving 10 bases between them. The CDR3 runs 11 residues. The germline CDR1 and CDR2 sequences are SQVTM and ANQGSEA. The CDR3 coding sequence is TGCAGCTTCGCGCCGGCAGATACGCAGTATTTT. Protein sequence: CSFAPADTQYF.

This clone was seen a few times. The chain recombines TRBV18 with TRBJ2-7; D not resolved. V lost 2 bases and J 1 base, leaving 9 bases between the germline ends. The CDR3 has 14 amino acids. Germline CDR1 reads KGHSH; CDR2 reads LQKENI. DNA of the CDR3: TGTGCCAGCTCACCAGAGACGGCATCCTACGAGCAGTACTTC. As protein: CASSPETASYEQYF.